What follows are 20 T cell receptor beta chains derived from one specimen sequenced in a study of chemoradiotherapy in HPV16-positive cancers. Clones were sequenced by immunoSEQ multiplex PCR, and TCRdb holds only the in-frame ones, with some missing. This repertoire shows about 35,000 clones, around 80% found once; its top ten account for 3.5% to 4%. This material consisted of blood, taken from a patient who underwent chemoradiotherapy. These receptors all stem from a human donor with HPV-associated anogenital cancer.

J is TRBJ1-1 and V is TRBV29-1; D is unclear. Germline CDR1 and CDR2: SQVTM and ANQGSEA. Deletions cut 5 bases from V and 0 bases from J, with 16 bases between. This CDR3 contains 15 residues. The CDR3 DNA reads as TGCAGCGTTCTTTTCGTTTACGGACTGAACACTGAAGCTTTCTTT. Protein product: CSVLFVYGLNTEAFF.

Here the CDR3 reads CASSSRNEQFF. DNA of the CDR3: TGTGCCAGCAGCTCCCGAAATGAGCAGTTCTTC. V is TRBV9 and J is TRBJ2-1, with no clear D. The CDR3 runs 11 residues. V lost 4 bases to trimming and J lost 7 bases, with 6 bases between them. Germline V gives CDR1 SGDLS, CDR2 YYNGEE. Looking up the rest from reference TRBV9 and TRBJ2-1 gives the full variable domain: DSGVTQTPKHLITATGQRVTLRCSPRSGDLSVYWYQQSLDQGLQFLIQYYNGEERAKGNILERFSAQQFPDLHSELNLSSLELGDSALYFCASSSRNEQFFGPGTRLTVL.

The chain links TRBV7-6 to TRBJ2-7, with a possible D match to TRBD2 (6 bases). The ends were cut back, 1 base at V and 4 bases at J, with 8 bases in the middle. The CDR3 is 13 amino acids. CDR1 and CDR2 (germline): SGHVS, FNYEAQ. The CDR3 reads CASSLEGGYEQYF. The CDR3 DNA reads TGTGCCAGCAGCTTAGAGGGAGGTTACGAGCAGTACTTC. The full variable domain, rest sourced from reference TRBV7-6 and TRBJ2-7, is GAGVSQSPRYKVTKRGQDVALRCDPISGHVSLYWYRQALGQGPEFLTYFNYEAQQDKSGLPNDRFSAERPEGSISTLTIQRTEQRDSAMYRCASSLEGGYEQYFGPGTRLTVT.

About this clone: The junction and the germline gene differ at one end; a read error may be behind it. This chain connects TRBV5-6 to TRBJ2-7, with 9 positions matching TRBD2. Germline V CDR1 and CDR2: SGHDT, YYEEEE. The CDR3 has 16 residues. CDR3 loop: CASSLFRGGASMVRFF. The CDR3, as DNA: TGTGCCAGCAGCTTGTTCCGCGGGGGGGCTTCAATGGTTAGATTCTTC.

J is TRBJ2-7 and V is TRBV7-2; the D gene is possibly TRBD1 (5 bases). Deletions cut 2 bases from V and 8 bases from J, with 10 bases between. The CDR3 is 12 amino acids. Germline loops: CDR1 SGHTA, CDR2 FQGNSA. The CDR3 coding sequence is TGTGCCAGCAGCTTAAGACAGACCCAGCAGTACTTC. This encodes CASSLRQTQQYF.

The chain links TRBV2 to TRBJ2-7; tentatively, D is TRBD2 (5 bases). With 3 bases removed from V and 9 bases from J, the gap between germline ends came to 21 bases. This CDR3 spans 15 amino acids. CDR1 is SNHLY, CDR2 FYNNEI, per germline. CDR3 sequence: CASSESLALAEGQYF. The CDR3 DNA follows: TGTGCCAGCAGTGAGAGCCTCGCTTTGGCTGAGGGGCAGTACTTC.

In this sample, this clone turned up once. The chain joins TRBV18 to TRBJ2-5, with D possibly matching TRBD1 (6 bases). The CDR3 contains 14 residues. V gave up 3 bases and J gave up 3 bases, with 11 bases separating them. The germline CDR1 and CDR2 sequences are KGHSH and LQKENI. CDR3 protein: CASSPARTEETQYF. CDR3 in DNA: TGTGCCAGCTCACCGGCCAGGACAGAAGAGACCCAGTACTTC.

The V and J genes are TRBV5-4 and TRBJ1-2; perhaps TRBD1 as D (6 bases). The germline gives CDR1 SGHNT, CDR2 YYREEE (reference sequence). V lost 4 bases and J lost 8, with 15 bases in between. CDR3 length: 13 amino acids. CDR3: CASSAPGGHGYTF. The DNA for the CDR3 is TGTGCCAGCAGCGCGCCGGGGGGGCACGGCTACACCTTC.

The chain employs TRBV2 and TRBJ1-4, with TRBD1 as a possible D gene (5 bases). The germline V and J ends were trimmed by 6 bases and 8 bases, with 16 bases remaining between them. The CDR3 is 14 amino acids. CDR1 is SNHLY and CDR2 is FYNNEI in the germline V gene. Written as DNA, the CDR3 is TGTGCCAGCAGCCGGGACTCAGGAGGCGAAAAACTGTTTTTT. It encodes CASSRDSGGEKLFF. The full variable domain, its missing parts supplied by reference TRBV2 and TRBJ1-4, is EPEVTQTPSHQVTQMGQEVILRCVPISNHLYFYWYRQILGQKVEFLVSFYNNEISEKSEIFDDQFSVERPDGSNFTLKIRSTKLEDSAMYFCASSRDSGGEKLFFGSGTQLSVL.

In nucleotides, the CDR3 is TGTGCCAGCAGTTCTCGAAGCCTCACAGGGGGCGGCGAGACCCAGTACTTC. It yields the protein CASSSRSLTGGGETQYF. This chain joins TRBV2 and TRBJ2-5, with 9 bases aligning to TRBD1. The junction had 15 bases not matched to a gene; V was cut back by 5 bases and J by 5 bases. Germline values: CDR1 SNHLY, CDR2 FYNNEI. The length of the CDR3 is 17 residues.

The chain recombines TRBV5-6 with TRBJ1-5; 10 bases match TRBD1. This CDR3 is built from 15 residues. The V gene end was trimmed by 3 bases and the J gene end by 6 bases; junction bases not matched to a gene: 6. CDR1 and CDR2 (germline): SGHDT, YYEEEE. The CDR3 spells CASSSKDRGRQPQHF. For the CDR3, the DNA is TGTGCCAGCAGCTCGAAAGACAGGGGGCGTCAGCCCCAGCATTTT.

V is TRBV5-1 and J is TRBJ2-1, with D possibly matching TRBD1 (5 bases). Germline-derived CDR1 and CDR2 are SGHRS and YFSETQ. This CDR3 is built from 12 residues. V lost 4 bases and J 5 bases, leaving 7 bases between the germline ends. CDR3 region: CASSKQDNEQFF. The CDR3 DNA is TGCGCCAGCAGCAAACAGGACAATGAGCAGTTCTTC.

This clone was observed a handful of times. The genes are TRBV12-1 and TRBJ1-1; the table's D call, TRBD1, has no DNA check behind it. TRBV12-1 is marked as a pseudogene. The CDR3 runs to 15 residues. DNA for the CDR3: TGTGCCAGCAGCTTTGCGCAACAGAGCTACACTGAAGCTTTCTTT. It translates to CASSFAQQSYTEAFF.

The genes are TRBV5-8 and TRBJ1-1; perhaps TRBD1 as D (6 bases). The V end was cut by 4 bases, the J end by 6 bases, with 16 bases between. This CDR3 has 14 residues. CDR1 SGHTS and CDR2 YDEGEE come from the germline V gene. The CDR3 sequence: CASSRDTLNAEAFF. The CDR3 nucleotides read TGTGCCAGCAGCCGGGACACTCTGAATGCTGAAGCTTTCTTT.

The rearrangement joins TRBV7-2 to TRBJ2-1, with D perhaps being TRBD1 or TRBD2 (5 bases each). CDR1 SGHTA and CDR2 FQGNSA come from the germline V gene. Trimming removed 6 bases at V and 9 bases at J, with 18 bases between. This CDR3 has 14 residues. DNA for the CDR3: TGTGCCAGCAGACGCTTTGAGGGGTTAGCTGAGCAGTTCTTC. This translates into CASRRFEGLAEQFF.

The chain carries TRBV9 and TRBJ2-7, with 9 positions matching TRBD1. This CDR3 is 18 amino acids long. Germline trimming cut 2 bases from V and 3 bases from J; bases unmatched to any gene: 15. The germline V gene has CDR1 SGDLS and CDR2 YYNGEE. The CDR3 is CASSVMGEVTGGGYEQYF. CDR3 in DNA: TGTGCCAGCAGCGTTATGGGAGAGGTGACAGGGGGTGGCTACGAGCAGTACTTC.

The chain recombines TRBV7-2 with TRBJ1-5; 8 nucleotides line up with TRBD1. This CDR3 contains 15 residues. V lost 5 bases and J lost 9; bases outside the gene matches: 12. Germline V gives CDR1 SGHTA, CDR2 FQGNSA. The CDR3 nucleotides read TGTGCCAGCAGCCAGGGGGCGGGGCTCTTAGGGCCCCAGCATTTT. Protein sequence: CASSQGAGLLGPQHF.

The rearrangement links TRBV5-4 to TRBJ2-7, with D hard to call. Trimming left V 0 bases short and J 1 base short, with 11 bases between. Germline CDR1 SGHNT, CDR2 YYREEE (reference sequence). CDR3 length: 15 amino acids. The CDR3 region is CASSLGSGPSYEQYF. CDR3 nucleotide sequence: TGTGCCAGCAGCTTGGGCTCAGGTCCTTCCTACGAGCAGTACTTC.

This clone has only one observation. The CDR3, as DNA: TGTGCCAGCAGCTTTTACAGGGGGGGTTCAGACACTGAAGCTTTCTTT. It specifies CASSFYRGGSDTEAFF. The V gene is TRBV7-8, the J gene TRBJ1-1; TRBD1 matches 8 bases. The length of the CDR3 is 16 residues. Germline trimming cut 3 bases from V and 3 bases from J; bases unmatched to any gene: 9. Per germline, CDR1 SGHVS and CDR2 FQNEAQ.

This chain connects TRBV5-1 to TRBJ1-1; 7 nucleotides align to TRBD1. Germline-derived CDR1 and CDR2 are SGHRS and YFSETQ. V lost 4 bases and J lost 0; bases outside the gene matches: 6. The CDR3 has 15 amino acids. The CDR3 loop is CASSVTGTVNTEAFF. Written as DNA, the CDR3 is TGCGCCAGCAGCGTCACCGGGACAGTGAACACTGAAGCTTTCTTT.